This TCR beta chain derives from a study of shared clonotypes between healthy human individuals. Sequencing was performed with immunoSEQ multiplex PCR; in TCRdb, only in-frame clones are kept and a portion is missing. The sample consists of some 700,000 clones, 90% of them appearing once. The germline gives CDR1 MGHRA, CDR2 YSYEKL. V was pared by 4 bases and J by 7 bases, with 13 bases between. There are 13 residues in the CDR3. This receptor was obtained from a man aged 18 to 29 in good health. Some clones in this sample may be carry-over from other donors' samples. The sample taken for sequencing was memory CD8+ T cells from PBMCs. The subset was: CD45RO+ cells pooled with CCR7-negative TemRA cells. This rearrangement joins TRBV4-1 to TRBJ2-5; D is unclear. The CDR3 DNA is TGCGCCAGCAGCCCCTCCCCTCCGGGGACCCAGTACTTC. It encodes CASSPSPPGTQYF.